Below, one TCR beta chain is given with its context. Its target is not known. The PCR template was genomic DNA. Multiplex PCR with 30 forward and 13 reverse primers amplified the TCR beta CDR3. TCRdb reprocessed the multiplex PCR reads with MiXCR, giving one entry per CDR3 protein. This sample has 250,000 or so distinct CDR3 sequences; 47% occur once, and the top ten carry roughly 15%. This sample stems from a study of type 1 and type 2 diabetes patients. Regarding the study as a whole: Type 2 diabetes and control samples shared highly correlated V and J usage, averaging roughly 0.97. A median of one highly-expanded CD4+ clone, covering 3.9% of reads, occurred in type 2 diabetes.

Germline V lookup: CDR1 WNHNN, CDR2 SYGVQD (reference sequence). The CDR3 extends over 13 amino acids. V dropped 3 bases and J dropped 3 bases, with 8 bases sitting between them. Each participant gave ten milliliters of peripheral blood. V gene TRBV10-1 combines with J gene TRBJ1-2; no clear D. The receptor was derived from a man aged 18-30 years with type 2 diabetes. Sequenced input: peripheral blood mononuclear cells (PBMCs). DNA for the CDR3: TGCGCCAGCAGTGATTCCCCAGACTATGGCTACACCTTC. It is translated as CASSDSPDYGYTF.